This T cell receptor beta chain was profiled in a study of control samples from healthy donors and cancer patients. The CDR3 totals 16 residues. The germline CDR1 and CDR2 sequences are LGHDT and YNNKEL (reference sequence). Trimming took 4 bases from V and 5 from J; bases not matched to a gene: 13. Here immunoSEQ multiplex PCR was the method, and the copy in TCRdb shows in-frame clones only, minus some. The sample records tens of thousands of clones, 75% to 95% being singletons. V usage is TRBV3-1 (or the pseudogene TRBV3-2) and J usage is TRBJ2-5; 7 positions agree with TRBD2. The sequenced sample consisted of blood. The TCR was taken from a man aged 30 to 39 in good health. For the CDR3, the DNA is TGTGCCAGCAGCCCGCCGACTAGCCCTTCATTGGAGACCCAGTACTTC. It specifies CASSPPTSPSLETQYF.